This T cell receptor beta chain came from a study of preoperative IRX-2 immunotherapy in early breast cancer. Treatment in this sample: preoperative locoregional IRX-2 cytokine immunotherapy. Preoperative locoregional IRX-2 cytokine immunotherapy was tested in the phase Ib source study. Trimming shortened V by 4 bases and J by 8 bases, and 11 bases separated the two germline ends. This CDR3 contains 12 residues. Looked up from germline, CDR1 is SEHNR and CDR2 is FQNEAQ (reference sequence). The data were produced by immunoSEQ multiplex PCR, yet TCRdb's version contains in-frame clones alone and is incomplete. In the table there are fewer than 25,000 clones, 85% to 90% of which are singletons.

Sequenced material: tumor tissue, taken after IRX-2 immunotherapy. The genes are TRBV7-9 and TRBJ1-1; D is uncertain. The sequence was collected from a human donor with breast cancer. The CDR3 DNA sequence: TGTGCCAGCAGCTCAGACTTACCCGAAGCTTTCTTT. It encodes CASSSDLPEAFF. Variable domain in full (rest from reference TRBV7-9 and TRBJ1-1): DTGVSQNPRHKITKRGQNVTFRCDPISEHNRLYWYRQTLGQGPEFLTYFQNEAQLEKSRLLSDRFSAERPKGSFSTLEIQRTEQGDSAMYLCASSSDLPEAFFGQGTRLTVV.